These 2 T cell receptor beta chains were all obtained from the same sample, sequenced in a study of blood T cell repertoires in COVID-19. Here immunoSEQ multiplex PCR was the method, and the copy in TCRdb shows in-frame clones only, minus some. Of about 100,000 clones listed, more than 75% are singletons. Sequenced sample: peripheral blood. These receptor sequences come from a man aged 60 to 75 with acute or convalescent COVID-19.

The genes are TRBV12-3 or TRBV12-4 and TRBJ2-2; maybe TRBD1 (5 bases). Trimming left V 9 bases short and J 7 bases short, with 6 bases between. CDR3 length: 10 amino acids. The CDR3 DNA reads TGTGCCAGTAGGGGCGGGGAGCTGTTTTTT. Encoded protein: CASRGGELFF.

The chain links TRBV28 to TRBJ2-3; D perhaps matches TRBD1 (5 bases). The CDR3 runs to 14 residues. Looked up from germline, CDR1 is MDHEN and CDR2 is SYDVKM. Trimming left V 6 bases short and J 7 bases short, with 17 bases between. The CDR3 protein is CASSLGELPYTQYF. The CDR3 nucleotides are TGTGCCAGCAGCCTAGGGGAACTGCCATATACGCAGTATTTT. Full variable domain (rest looked up from reference TRBV28 and TRBJ2-3): DVKVTQSSRYLVKRTGEKVFLECVQDMDHENMFWYRQDPGLGLRLIYFSYDVKMKEKGDIPEGYSVSREKKERFSLILESASTNQTSMYLCASSLGELPYTQYFGPGTRLTVL.